The present TCR beta chain was sequenced within a study of blood T cell repertoires in COVID-19. Seattle patients were enrolled during active infection and followed longitudinally. Germline trimming cut 1 base from V and 3 bases from J; bases unmatched to any gene: 12. Germline V gene sequence: CDR1 LGHDT, CDR2 YNNKEL (reference sequence). The CDR3 loop spans 19 amino acids. The method was immunoSEQ multiplex PCR; TCRdb's version includes in-frame clones alone and lacks a portion of them. The sample contains about 260,000 clones, about 88% of which appear only once. This clone has only a few counts. The chain links TRBV3-1 (or the pseudogene TRBV3-2) to TRBJ2-4; 10 bases agree with TRBD2. Source material: peripheral blood. The TCR comes from a woman under 40 with COVID-19, enrolled during active disease. CDR3 loop: CASSQGLSSGRGSKNIQYF. The CDR3 nucleotides are TGTGCCAGCAGCCAAGGGCTCTCTAGCGGGAGAGGAAGCAAAAACATTCAGTACTTC.